The sequence of this T cell receptor (beta chain) was determined in a study of blood T cell repertoires in COVID-19 (dated by TCRdb to the early 2020s). For the wider study: Collaborator samples came from the United States, Italy and Spain and covered acute and convalescent phases of COVID-19. The prospective study material was composed of cDNA or gDNA derived from T cells, B-cell-depleted T cells, or PBMCs. The dataset comprised deeply sampled blood TCRbeta repertoires from subjects exposed to, actively infected with, or recovered from COVID-19. The repertoires were released in a freely available public database meant as a resource for research on the immune response to SARS-CoV-2. The samples were drawn from the first 160 participants of the ongoing ImmuneRACE study and from 950 to 1,500 subjects provided by 6 global collaborators. Nearly every sample came with metadata listing a de-identified subject ID, COVID-19 status, age in years and sex. Where available, HLA class I and class II types were taken from metadata supplied by the sample provider and were not determined by assay-based typing. Results the study describes overall, beyond this receptor: How much clinical and demographic metadata was included differed by source and by participant, and the metadata was provided uncurated.

This clone was observed at least ten times. No antigen is known for it. No quality values exist for individual bases; no much larger clone is one base distant. The CDR3 goes from the cysteine to the phenylalanine over 15 residues. Only the CDR3 DNA is retained, 45 bases long and in frame from the first base. Trimming leaves V shorter by 6 bases and J shorter by 9 bases, with the junction holding 8 bases beyond the gene matches. CDR1 and CDR2 are read off the germline V gene as SGHNT and YENEEA. TCRbeta CDR3 regions were amplified from genomic DNA using the immunoSEQ Assay, a bias-controlled multiplex PCR. As for the authors' bioinformatics: The number of nucleated cells in each sample was estimated from the amplification of reference gene primers within the assay. To quantify the absolute abundance of each unique TCRbeta CDR3 rearrangement, sequence reads were collapsed and filtered. For each sample, productive Simpson clonality was calculated as the square root of Simpson's diversity index over productive rearrangements. This immuneACCESS table, as held by TCRdb, lists in-frame sequences with V and J called but not all clones. Of the missing ones, under half trace to an unresolved V gene in checked studies; the others have no known cause. That table is the source of V, J and clone size, and D and trimming were worked out from the DNA. The sample table records about 190,000 clones; 90% of these occur just once. The leading ten clones occupy about 0.59% of the sample.

The collaborating institutions used their own protocols to collect whole blood in K2EDTA tubes. For TCRbeta analysis, collaborator samples were shipped as frozen whole blood, as isolated PBMCs, or as DNA extracted from either sample type. The chain links TRBV11-3 with TRBJ1-6; TRBD1 agrees with 10 junctional bases. This TCR was sampled from a man between 50 and 59 years old with acute or convalescent COVID-19. The source material was peripheral blood. In nucleotide form, the sequence is TGTGCCAGCAGTTCAGGACAGGGGGAAGTTTCACCCCTCCACTTT. This translates into CASSSGQGEVSPLHF.